These T cell receptor beta chains were read from a single sample in a study of blood T cell repertoires in COVID-19. The assay was immunoSEQ multiplex PCR, and TCRdb's table has in-frame clones only and misses some. The sample holds around 430,000 clones; around 88% are singletons and the top ten take roughly 12%. Material: peripheral blood. These receptors were collected from a woman aged 45-65 years with COVID-19, enrolled during active disease. CDR3s include the opening cysteine and the closing phenylalanine or tryptophan. D genes are given only for firm matches. Not all rows give a size; the values are once, few, many and, for expanded clones, a class.

V gene: TRBV19; clone size: .; D gene: .; CDR3 length: 12; J gene: TRBJ2-7; CDR3 protein: CASGGRGYEQYF; CDR3 DNA: TGTGCCAGTGGCGGGCGGGGCTACGAGCAGTACTTC
V gene: TRBV5-1; clone size: once; D gene: TRBD1; CDR3 length: 14; J gene: TRBJ1-1; CDR3 protein: CASSWGQAGTEAFF; CDR3 DNA: TGCGCCAGCAGCTGGGGACAGGCGGGGACTGAAGCTTTCTTT
V gene: TRBV13; clone size: .; D gene: TRBD1; CDR3 length: 15; J gene: TRBJ1-1; CDR3 protein: CASSADRGRNTEAFF; CDR3 DNA: TGTGCCAGCAGCGCCGACAGGGGGCGCAACACTGAAGCTTTCTTT
V gene: TRBV2; clone size: .; D gene: .; CDR3 length: 14; J gene: TRBJ2-5; CDR3 protein: CASSRGSLGETQYF; CDR3 DNA: TGTGCCAGCAGTAGAGGGTCCTTGGGGGAGACCCAGTACTTC
V gene: TRBV6-6; clone size: .; D gene: TRBD1; CDR3 length: 17; J gene: TRBJ2-1; CDR3 protein: CASSRGATGGSYNEQFF; CDR3 DNA: TGTGCCAGCAGTCGTGGCGCCACAGGGGGGTCCTACAATGAGCAGTTCTTC
V gene: TRBV5-6; clone size: .; D gene: TRBD1; CDR3 length: 15; J gene: TRBJ2-3; CDR3 protein: CASSHGTGATDTQYF; CDR3 DNA: TGTGCCAGCAGCCACGGGACAGGGGCCACAGATACGCAGTATTTT
V gene: TRBV2; clone size: .; D gene: TRBD1; CDR3 length: 15; J gene: TRBJ1-2; CDR3 protein: CASRSGQASRLGYTF; CDR3 DNA: TGTGCCAGCAGGTCGGGACAGGCCTCCCGTCTGGGCTACACCTTC
V gene: TRBV15; clone size: .; D gene: .; CDR3 length: 17; J gene: TRBJ1-4; CDR3 protein: CATSRDSLRAPNEKLFF; CDR3 DNA: TGTGCCACCAGCAGAGATAGCCTCAGGGCGCCTAATGAAAAACTGTTTTTT
V gene: TRBV30; clone size: .; D gene: .; CDR3 length: 13; J gene: TRBJ1-5; CDR3 protein: CAWSPGSNQPQHF; CDR3 DNA: TGTGCCTGGAGTCCAGGTAGCAATCAGCCCCAGCATTTT
V gene: TRBV5-4; clone size: .; D gene: .; CDR3 length: 12; J gene: TRBJ2-5; CDR3 protein: CASSLEGGTQYF; CDR3 DNA: TGTGCCAGCAGCTTGGAGGGAGGGACCCAGTACTTC
V gene: TRBV6-5; clone size: .; D gene: TRBD1; CDR3 length: 15; J gene: TRBJ2-1; CDR3 protein: CASSYSRGPYNEQFF; CDR3 DNA: TGTGCCAGCAGTTACTCAAGGGGGCCCTACAATGAGCAGTTCTTC
V gene: TRBV20-1; clone size: .; D gene: .; CDR3 length: 12; J gene: TRBJ1-5; CDR3 protein: CSASLPNQPQHF; CDR3 DNA: TGCAGTGCTAGTTTACCTAACCAGCCCCAGCATTTT
V gene: TRBV10-3; clone size: .; D gene: TRBD1; CDR3 length: 14; J gene: TRBJ1-1; CDR3 protein: CAINPGQGNTEAFF; CDR3 DNA: TGTGCCATCAATCCGGGACAGGGGAACACTGAAGCTTTCTTT
V gene: TRBV30; clone size: .; D gene: .; CDR3 length: 13; J gene: TRBJ1-1; CDR3 protein: CACHRDGGTEAFF; CDR3 DNA: TGTGCCTGCCACAGGGATGGGGGCACTGAAGCTTTCTTT
V gene: TRBV30; clone size: .; D gene: TRBD2; CDR3 length: 14; J gene: TRBJ2-2; CDR3 protein: CAWSPGRSVGELFF; CDR3 DNA: TGTGCCTGGAGCCCCGGGAGGAGCGTTGGGGAGCTGTTTTTT
V gene: TRBV6-5; clone size: .; D gene: TRBD1; CDR3 length: 13; J gene: TRBJ1-1; CDR3 protein: CASSYKGDRKAFF; CDR3 DNA: TGTGCCAGCAGTTACAAGGGGGACAGGAAAGCTTTCTTT
V gene: TRBV5-6; clone size: .; D gene: TRBD1; CDR3 length: 14; J gene: TRBJ2-2; CDR3 protein: CASSLGTGPGELFF; CDR3 DNA: TGTGCCAGCAGCTTGGGGACAGGGCCCGGGGAGCTGTTTTTT
V gene: TRBV11-2; clone size: .; D gene: .; CDR3 length: 12; J gene: TRBJ2-1; CDR3 protein: CASSPREDEQFF; CDR3 DNA: TGTGCCAGCAGCCCCCGCGAGGATGAGCAGTTCTTC
V gene: TRBV6-6; clone size: .; D gene: TRBD1; CDR3 length: 12; J gene: TRBJ2-5; CDR3 protein: CASGQGQETQYF; CDR3 DNA: TGTGCCAGTGGACAGGGACAAGAGACCCAGTACTTC
V gene: TRBV3-1/TRBV3-2; clone size: .; D gene: TRBD2; CDR3 length: 15; J gene: TRBJ2-3; CDR3 protein: CASSPSGRSTDTQYF; CDR3 DNA: TGTGCCAGCAGTCCGAGCGGGAGAAGCACAGATACGCAGTATTTT
V gene: TRBV5-6; clone size: .; D gene: .; CDR3 length: 19; J gene: TRBJ2-6; CDR3 protein: CASSLHGDPAFSGANVLTF; CDR3 DNA: TGTGCCAGCAGCTTGCACGGAGATCCAGCTTTCTCTGGGGCCAACGTCCTGACTTTC
V gene: TRBV18; clone size: once; D gene: .; CDR3 length: 13; J gene: TRBJ1-5; CDR3 protein: CASSSQGDQPQHF; CDR3 DNA: TGTGCCAGCTCATCCCAGGGTGATCAGCCCCAGCATTTT
V gene: TRBV25-1; clone size: .; D gene: .; CDR3 length: 13; J gene: TRBJ1-1; CDR3 protein: CASSTPGRSEAFF; CDR3 DNA: TGTGCCAGCAGTACCCCAGGGCGTTCTGAAGCTTTCTTT
V gene: TRBV9; clone size: .; D gene: TRBD2; CDR3 length: 15; J gene: TRBJ2-1; CDR3 protein: CASSARREAYNEQFF; CDR3 DNA: TGTGCCAGCAGCGCGCGCCGGGAGGCCTACAATGAGCAGTTCTTC
V gene: TRBV7-9; clone size: .; D gene: .; CDR3 length: 14; J gene: TRBJ2-2; CDR3 protein: CASSLASNTGELFF; CDR3 DNA: TGTGCCAGCAGCTTAGCCTCGAACACCGGGGAGCTGTTTTTT
V gene: TRBV27; clone size: .; D gene: .; CDR3 length: 16; J gene: TRBJ1-5; CDR3 protein: CASSATGFRSNQPQHF; CDR3 DNA: TGTGCCAGCAGTGCGACCGGGTTTAGGAGCAATCAGCCCCAGCATTTT
V gene: TRBV3-1/TRBV3-2; clone size: .; D gene: TRBD2; CDR3 length: 16; J gene: TRBJ2-5; CDR3 protein: CASSQESGDWKETQYF; CDR3 DNA: TGTGCCAGCAGCCAAGAGAGCGGGGACTGGAAAGAGACCCAGTACTTC
V gene: TRBV24-1; clone size: few; D gene: .; CDR3 length: 12; J gene: TRBJ2-2; CDR3 protein: CATEGNTGELFF; CDR3 DNA: TGTGCCACCGAGGGGAACACCGGGGAGCTGTTTTTT
V gene: TRBV6-1; clone size: few; D gene: .; CDR3 length: 16; J gene: TRBJ1-5; CDR3 protein: CASSEYGQIPGQPQHF; CDR3 DNA: TGTGCCAGCAGTGAATACGGGCAGATCCCGGGGCAGCCCCAGCATTTT
V gene: TRBV4-1; clone size: .; D gene: TRBD1; CDR3 length: 14; J gene: TRBJ2-7; CDR3 protein: CATRRGQGAYEQYF; CDR3 DNA: TGCGCCACCCGACGGGGACAGGGGGCCTACGAGCAGTACTTC
V gene: TRBV18; clone size: .; D gene: TRBD2; CDR3 length: 17; J gene: TRBJ2-3; CDR3 protein: CASSPPGTSGVTDTQYF; CDR3 DNA: TGTGCCAGCTCACCACCCGGGACTAGCGGGGTCACAGATACGCAGTATTTT
V gene: TRBV5-1; clone size: .; D gene: .; CDR3 length: 15; J gene: TRBJ1-2; CDR3 protein: CASSLVMASNYGYTF; CDR3 DNA: TGCGCCAGCAGCTTGGTCATGGCATCTAACTATGGCTACACCTTC
V gene: TRBV5-1; clone size: .; D gene: .; CDR3 length: 12; J gene: TRBJ2-7; CDR3 protein: CASSLIREEQYF; CDR3 DNA: TGCGCCAGCAGCTTGATCAGGGAAGAGCAGTACTTC
V gene: TRBV10-3; clone size: .; D gene: .; CDR3 length: 14; J gene: TRBJ1-1; CDR3 protein: CAITPGGRGTEAFF; CDR3 DNA: TGTGCCATCACCCCCGGGGGGCGGGGGACTGAAGCTTTCTTT
V gene: TRBV10-3; clone size: .; D gene: TRBD2; CDR3 length: 16; J gene: TRBJ2-3; CDR3 protein: CAISTSGGRGTDTQYF; CDR3 DNA: TGTGCCATCAGTACTAGCGGGGGCCGGGGCACAGATACGCAGTATTTT
V gene: TRBV20-1; clone size: .; D gene: .; CDR3 length: 10; J gene: TRBJ1-1; CDR3 protein: CSALNPEAFF; CDR3 DNA: TGCAGTGCTCTTAATCCTGAAGCTTTCTTT
V gene: TRBV10-1; clone size: few; D gene: .; CDR3 length: 11; J gene: TRBJ1-5; CDR3 protein: CASSHNQPQHF; CDR3 DNA: TGCGCCAGCAGCCACAATCAGCCCCAGCATTTT
V gene: TRBV4-2; clone size: .; D gene: TRBD1; CDR3 length: 15; J gene: TRBJ1-1; CDR3 protein: CASSLPGDRNTEAFF; CDR3 DNA: TGTGCCAGCAGCCTACCAGGGGACAGGAACACTGAAGCTTTCTTT
V gene: TRBV29-1; clone size: .; D gene: .; CDR3 length: 13; J gene: TRBJ1-4; CDR3 protein: CSVDGLGNEKLFF; CDR3 DNA: TGCAGCGTTGACGGACTGGGAAATGAAAAACTGTTTTTT
V gene: TRBV28; clone size: .; D gene: .; CDR3 length: 13; J gene: TRBJ1-1; CDR3 protein: CASSPLDLGRAFF; CDR3 DNA: TGTGCCAGCAGTCCTTTGGACCTGGGGAGGGCTTTCTTT
V gene: TRBV5-1; clone size: .; D gene: .; CDR3 length: 14; J gene: TRBJ2-7; CDR3 protein: CASSLFGGSYEQYF; CDR3 DNA: TGCGCCAGCAGCTTGTTCGGCGGCTCCTACGAGCAGTACTTC
V gene: TRBV5-1; clone size: .; D gene: TRBD1; CDR3 length: 14; J gene: TRBJ1-6; CDR3 protein: CASSLDRGGSPLHF; CDR3 DNA: TGCGCCAGCAGCTTGGACAGGGGAGGCTCACCCCTCCACTTT
V gene: TRBV6-1; clone size: .; D gene: TRBD1; CDR3 length: 15; J gene: TRBJ1-1; CDR3 protein: CASSERTGYAGVAFF; CDR3 DNA: TGTGCCAGCAGTGAAAGGACAGGGTATGCGGGAGTAGCTTTCTTT
V gene: TRBV5-6; clone size: .; D gene: .; CDR3 length: 15; J gene: TRBJ2-1; CDR3 protein: CASSLVLARHNEQFF; CDR3 DNA: TGTGCCAGCAGCTTGGTTTTGGCTAGGCACAATGAGCAGTTCTTC
V gene: TRBV5-1; clone size: .; D gene: TRBD1; CDR3 length: 16; J gene: TRBJ2-7; CDR3 protein: CASSLGGTGKAYEQYF; CDR3 DNA: TGCGCCAGCAGCTTGGGTGGGACAGGGAAGGCCTACGAGCAGTACTTC
V gene: TRBV30; clone size: .; D gene: .; CDR3 length: 13; J gene: TRBJ1-1; CDR3 protein: CAWRVAVNTEAFF; CDR3 DNA: TGTGCCTGGAGGGTGGCGGTGAACACTGAAGCTTTCTTT
V gene: TRBV2; clone size: .; D gene: .; CDR3 length: 13; J gene: TRBJ1-2; CDR3 protein: CAGARDSNYGYTF; CDR3 DNA: TGTGCCGGGGCAAGGGATTCCAACTATGGCTACACCTTC
V gene: TRBV10-2; clone size: .; D gene: .; CDR3 length: 14; J gene: TRBJ1-1; CDR3 protein: CASSVAGRNTEAFF; CDR3 DNA: TGCGCCAGCAGTGTAGCAGGGCGGAACACTGAAGCTTTCTTT
V gene: TRBV12-3/TRBV12-4; clone size: .; D gene: .; CDR3 length: 12; J gene: TRBJ1-6; CDR3 protein: CASRTLNSPLHF; CDR3 DNA: TGTGCCAGCAGGACACTGAATTCACCCCTCCACTTT
V gene: TRBV6-1; clone size: once; D gene: .; CDR3 length: 17; J gene: TRBJ2-3; CDR3 protein: CASSEAWDSVGTDTQYF; CDR3 DNA: TGTGCCAGCAGTGAAGCTTGGGACTCAGTAGGCACAGATACGCAGTATTTT
V gene: TRBV30; clone size: once; D gene: .; CDR3 length: 15; J gene: TRBJ1-6; CDR3 protein: CAWSSLTRGYSPLHF; CDR3 DNA: TGTGCCTGGAGTAGCCTTACAAGAGGGTATTCACCCCTCCACTTT